Sequencing of this T cell receptor (beta chain) was carried out in a study of blood T cell repertoires in COVID-19. Study details: Acute and convalescent COVID-19 specimens originated in the United States, Italy and Spain. Nucleic acid was either cDNA or gDNA, and it came from T cells, B-cell-depleted T cells, or PBMCs.

Profiling relied on immunoSEQ multiplex PCR, and the TCRdb table lists in-frame clones only, not all of them. The data contain under 35,000 clones, 85% of them seen just once; the ten biggest clones take up around 17%. The CDR3 has 13 amino acids. From germline, CDR1 is MNHEY and CDR2 SVGAGI. The V end was cut by 2 bases, the J end by 3 bases, with 7 bases between. The sequencing sample was made of peripheral blood. This receptor was taken from a woman aged 55-70 years with active COVID-19. The chain carries TRBV6-5 and TRBJ1-2; D call uncertain. Here the CDR3 reads CASSYAADYGYTF. CDR3 DNA: TGTGCCAGCAGTTACGCAGCGGACTATGGCTACACCTTC.